These 28 T cell receptor beta chains were all obtained from the same sample, sequenced in a study of blood T cell repertoires in COVID-19. TCRdb's table, derived via immunoSEQ multiplex PCR, lists solely in-frame clones and lacks some. The table has roughly 260,000 clones, about four fifths seen once. Source material: PBMCs or T cells enriched from blood (not recorded which). All receptors come from a woman in her 40s who had been exposed to COVID-19.

This clone was counted once. The chain couples TRBV5-5 to TRBJ1-1; D is ambiguous. From germline, CDR1 is SGHKS and CDR2 YYEKEE (reference sequence). The CDR3 consists of 13 residues. The V and J ends lost 2 bases and 0 bases respectively, with 5 bases between them. The CDR3 region has the DNA TGTGCCAGCAGCTTCGGGATGAACACTGAAGCTTTCTTT. It is translated as CASSFGMNTEAFF.

V gene TRBV2 combines with J gene TRBJ2-6; D possibly corresponds to TRBD2 (5 bases). Germline CDR1 and CDR2: SNHLY and FYNNEI. With 6 bases removed from V and 8 bases from J, the gap between germline ends came to 8 bases. This CDR3 region has 12 residues. The CDR3 coding sequence is TGTGCCAGCAGCGGGGAGACCAACGTCCTGACTTTC. Its translation: CASSGETNVLTF. The whole variable domain, remainder taken from reference TRBV2 and TRBJ2-6, is EPEVTQTPSHQVTQMGQEVILRCVPISNHLYFYWYRQILGQKVEFLVSFYNNEISEKSEIFDDQFSVERPDGSNFTLKIRSTKLEDSAMYFCASSGETNVLTFGAGSRLTVL.

The V gene is TRBV6-6, the J gene TRBJ1-3, with D maybe TRBD1 (6 bases). The CDR3 is 17 residues long. V was cut by 6 bases and J by 0 bases, with 18 bases left in between. The germline V gene has CDR1 MNHNY and CDR2 SVGAGI (reference sequence). The CDR3 loop reads CASSRGQTFSSGNTIYF. The DNA of the CDR3 is TGTGCCAGCAGCCGAGGACAGACTTTCAGCTCTGGAAACACCATATATTTT.

The CDR3 DNA follows: TGCGCCAGCAGCCCGGGGGGGACAGGGGAGACCCAGTACTTC. Its translation: CASSPGGTGETQYF. The rearrangement uses TRBV5-1 and TRBJ2-5; D is perhaps TRBD1 (9 bases). With 4 bases removed from V and 5 bases from J, the gap between germline ends came to 15 bases. The germline V gene has CDR1 SGHRS and CDR2 YFSETQ. This CDR3 has 14 residues.

This clone appeared a single time. The chain is built from TRBV18 and TRBJ2-3; D unresolved. The germline V gene has CDR1 KGHSH and CDR2 LQKENI. The V and J ends lost 4 bases and 4 bases respectively, with 12 bases between them. The CDR3 is made up of 14 amino acids. CDR3 loop: CASSLSVFPDTQYF. In nucleotides, the CDR3 is TGTGCCAGCTCACTTTCCGTCTTTCCAGATACGCAGTATTTT.

The chain combines TRBV4-1 with TRBJ2-1, with TRBD2 matching over 12 bases. This CDR3 region has 15 residues. Trimming took 2 bases from V and 8 from J; bases not matched to a gene: 4. Per germline, CDR1 MGHRA and CDR2 YSYEKL. In DNA form, the CDR3 reads TGCGCCAGCAGCCAAACTAGCGGGGGGTTAGATGAGCAGTTCTTC. It encodes CASSQTSGGLDEQFF.

A single count supports this clone. The rearrangement links TRBV6-6 to TRBJ2-7; 11 bases map to TRBD1. This CDR3 region has 16 residues. Trimming removed 2 bases from V and 0 bases from J; junction bases left unmatched: 3. Germline-derived CDR1 and CDR2 are MNHNY and SVGAGI (reference sequence). CDR3 sequence (DNA): TGTGCCAGCAGTTACGGGACAGGGGGGTCCTCCTACGAGCAGTACTTC. This codes for CASSYGTGGSSYEQYF.

The chain uses TRBV7-2 and TRBJ2-1, with 7 bases that match TRBD2. The CDR3 contains 15 residues. Germline CDR1 reads SGHTA; CDR2 reads FQGNSA. The junction had 6 bases not matched to a gene; V was cut back by 2 bases and J by 5 bases. In nucleotides, the CDR3 is TGTGCCAGCAGCTTATGGGTTGCGGGGGACAATGAGCAGTTCTTC. Protein: CASSLWVAGDNEQFF.

In this sample, this clone turned up a few times. V and J are TRBV5-1 and TRBJ2-1, with D tentatively TRBD1 (6 bases). Trimming pared 4 bases from V and 8 bases from J, leaving 19 bases between. Germline CDR1 is SGHRS and CDR2 is YFSETQ. This CDR3 has 15 amino acids. The CDR3 DNA follows: TGCGCCAGCAGCCCGATAAACAGGGAAGTGGATGAGCAGTTCTTC. Translating it yields CASSPINREVDEQFF.

This sequence joins TRBV11-1 and TRBJ2-7; tentatively, D is TRBD1 (6 bases). CDR3 size: 15 residues. Germline V lookup: CDR1 SGHAT, CDR2 FQDESV (reference sequence). The ends were cut back, 4 bases at V and 1 base at J, with 14 bases in the middle. The CDR3 nucleotides are TGTGCCAGCAGCTACGAACAGGGTGCATCCTACGAGCAGTACTTC. This sequence encodes CASSYEQGASYEQYF.

This clone was counted only a few times. The gene calls are TRBV6-6 and TRBJ1-2; D call uncertain. The CDR3 totals 12 residues. Per germline, CDR1 MNHNY and CDR2 SVGAGI (reference sequence). The ends were cut back, 6 bases at V and 6 bases at J, with 11 bases in the middle. CDR3 sequence: CASRTDGDGYTF. DNA of the CDR3: TGTGCCAGCAGGACCGACGGAGATGGCTACACCTTC.

The chain recombines TRBV7-3 with TRBJ1-1; a possible D gene is TRBD1 (6 bases). The germline V gene has CDR1 SGHTA and CDR2 FQGTGA. The CDR3 has 15 residues. V lost 6 bases to trimming and J lost 3 bases, with 17 bases between them. The CDR3 nucleotides read TGTGCCAGCAGTTCCACCGGTGGACAGTACACTGAAGCTTTCTTT. Its protein product is CASSSTGGQYTEAFF. Variable domain in full (rest from reference TRBV7-3 and TRBJ1-1): GAGVSQTPSNKVTEKGKYVELRCDPISGHTALYWYRQSLGQGPEFLIYFQGTGAADDSGLPNDRFFAVRPEGSVSTLKIQRTERGDSAVYLCASSSTGGQYTEAFFGQGTRLTVV.

This clone occurred a few times. The chain uses TRBV2 and TRBJ1-5; possible D gene TRBD1, 5 bases. V was clipped by 5 bases and J by 0 bases, with 8 bases between them. The CDR3 covers 14 residues. The V gene's germline CDR1 is SNHLY and CDR2 FYNNEI. CDR3 in amino acids: CASSWGGSNQPQHF. The CDR3 region has the DNA TGTGCCAGCAGTTGGGGGGGTAGCAATCAGCCCCAGCATTTT.

The V call is TRBV2, the J call TRBJ1-1; 7 nucleotides agree with TRBD1. Germline CDR1 reads SNHLY; CDR2 reads FYNNEI. The CDR3 contains 14 residues. The V gene end was trimmed by 6 bases and the J gene end by 3 bases; junction bases not matched to a gene: 7. The CDR3 here is CASRRQGGDTEAFF. The CDR3 DNA follows: TGTGCCAGCAGGAGACAGGGTGGGGACACTGAAGCTTTCTTT.

The chain uses TRBV3-1 (or the pseudogene TRBV3-2) and TRBJ2-1, with 10 positions matching TRBD2. Trimming at V came to 1 base and at J to 6 bases, leaving 3 bases not matched to a gene. This CDR3 has 15 amino acids. Germline CDR1 reads LGHDT; CDR2 reads YNNKEL (reference sequence). The CDR3 DNA sequence: TGTGCCAGCAGCCAAGGGGGACTAGCGATCAATGAGCAGTTCTTC. Translating it yields CASSQGGLAINEQFF.

The chain couples TRBV10-3 to TRBJ2-3, with 11 bases fitting TRBD2. The trim removed 6 bases at V and 6 bases at J, leaving 8 bases unmatched. Germline-derived CDR1 and CDR2 are ENHRY and SYGVKD. CDR3 size: 15 residues. CDR3 sequence (DNA): TGTGCCATCAGCTTTAGCGGGGGGGCCGCTGATACGCAGTATTTT. Amino acids: CAISFSGGAADTQYF.

The rearrangement uses TRBV27 and TRBJ2-1, with 9 bases fitting TRBD1. The V segment lost 1 base and the J segment 8 bases; nucleotides outside the gene matches: 9. In germline, CDR1 is MNHEY, CDR2 SMNVEV (reference sequence). The CDR3 loop spans 16 amino acids. The CDR3: CASSLYGQGLSDEQFF. The CDR3, as DNA: TGTGCCAGCAGTTTATACGGACAGGGGTTATCCGATGAGCAGTTCTTC.

This chain links TRBV3-1 (or the pseudogene TRBV3-2) with TRBJ2-3; 7 positions match TRBD2. This CDR3 spans 15 amino acids. CDR1 LGHDT and CDR2 YNNKEL come from the germline V gene (reference sequence). Trimming at V came to 3 bases and at J to 1 base, leaving 4 bases not matched to a gene. The DNA for the CDR3 is TGTGCCAGCAGCCAGGGGGACTACCGCACAGATACGCAGTATTTT. Protein: CASSQGDYRTDTQYF.

The chain is built from TRBV12-3 or TRBV12-4 and TRBJ1-5, with unresolved D. The CDR3 length is 12 residues. V was trimmed by 7 bases and J by 6 bases, leaving 10 bases between them. The CDR3 loop is CASKFSSQPQHF. The CDR3 coding sequence is TGTGCCAGCAAGTTTAGTAGTCAGCCCCAGCATTTT.

V usage is TRBV5-4 and J usage is TRBJ1-2, with 10 nucleotides matching TRBD1. This CDR3 comprises 15 residues. The germline CDR1 and CDR2 sequences are SGHNT and YYREEE (reference sequence). After removal of 4 bases from V and 8 bases from J, the junction contained 11 bases not matched to a gene. CDR3 in amino acids: CASSPTGTGVLGYTF. CDR3 DNA sequence: TGTGCCAGCAGCCCCACCGGGACAGGGGTCTTAGGCTACACCTTC.

The CDR3 coding sequence is TGTGCCAGCAGCCTGCCTAGCGGGGGGGACACAGATACGCAGTATTTT. Residues: CASSLPSGGDTDTQYF. The V gene is TRBV5-4, the J gene TRBJ2-3; TRBD2 agrees at 12 bases. CDR1 and CDR2 (germline): SGHNT, YYREEE (reference sequence). This CDR3 has 16 amino acids. V lost 4 bases to trimming and J lost 2 bases; unmatched junction nucleotides: 5.

The chain has TRBV21-1 and TRBJ1-3; the tabulated D call, TRBD1, remains unverified against the DNA. TRBV21-1 is listed as a pseudogene. This CDR3 has 17 residues. Here the CDR3 DNA reads TGTGCCAGCAGCAAAGCTATGGGCAGGCCCTCTGGAAACACCATATATTTT. Protein sequence: CASSKAMGRPSGNTIYF.

V is TRBV7-2 and J is TRBJ2-3; 10 positions match TRBD2. J lost 4 bases, V lost 5 bases, and 6 bases had no gene match. This CDR3 comprises 15 residues. From germline, CDR1 is SGHTA and CDR2 FQGNSA. The CDR3 loop reads CASSVLAGTADTQYF. For the CDR3, the DNA is TGTGCCAGCAGCGTACTAGCGGGGACGGCAGATACGCAGTATTTT.

The J gene is TRBJ2-1, the V gene TRBV6-5; D is possibly TRBD1 (6 bases). Trimming took off 0 bases at V and 1 base at J, with 10 bases between the two ends. Germline values: CDR1 MNHEY, CDR2 SVGAGI. CDR3 size: 16 residues. The CDR3, as DNA: TGTGCCAGCAGTTACTCCGGGACAAGGTCCTACAATGAGCAGTTCTTC. Translation gives CASSYSGTRSYNEQFF.

The V and J genes are TRBV4-2 and TRBJ2-7; 7 nucleotides match TRBD1. Looked up from germline, CDR1 is LGHNA and CDR2 is YNFKEQ. The V gene end was trimmed by 0 bases and the J gene end by 2 bases; junction bases not matched to a gene: 4. The CDR3 has 15 residues. The CDR3 bases are TGTGCCAGCAGCCAAGATAGGGGGCTAGCCTACGAGCAGTACTTC. Translating gives CASSQDRGLAYEQYF.

The V and J genes are TRBV7-9 and TRBJ2-1; D not certain. The V and J ends lost 2 bases and 4 bases respectively, with 12 bases between them. This CDR3 contains 15 residues. CDR1 is SEHNR and CDR2 is FQNEAQ in the germline V gene (reference sequence). Here the CDR3 DNA reads TGTGCCAGCAGCTTACTCGGAGCTGCGTACAATGAGCAGTTCTTC. Protein sequence: CASSLLGAAYNEQFF.

This clone was seen more than once but under ten times. DNA of the CDR3: TGTGCCAGCAGGGGACAGGGGGCAGCCTATGGCTACACCTTC. Translating gives CASRGQGAAYGYTF. V gene TRBV2 combines with J gene TRBJ1-2; TRBD1 matches at 12 bases. The CDR3 runs 14 residues. The V and J ends lost 6 bases and 4 bases, in that order; junction bases with no gene match: 3. Germline values: CDR1 SNHLY, CDR2 FYNNEI.

V and J are TRBV9 and TRBJ2-3; 7 nucleotides agree with TRBD2. The germline CDR1 and CDR2 sequences are SGDLS and YYNGEE. V lost 2 bases, J lost 3 bases, and 6 bases stayed unmatched. The CDR3 is made up of 15 amino acids. The CDR3 loop reads CASSVLGGKTDTQYF. The DNA for the CDR3 is TGTGCCAGCAGCGTTTTGGGGGGGAAGACAGATACGCAGTATTTT.